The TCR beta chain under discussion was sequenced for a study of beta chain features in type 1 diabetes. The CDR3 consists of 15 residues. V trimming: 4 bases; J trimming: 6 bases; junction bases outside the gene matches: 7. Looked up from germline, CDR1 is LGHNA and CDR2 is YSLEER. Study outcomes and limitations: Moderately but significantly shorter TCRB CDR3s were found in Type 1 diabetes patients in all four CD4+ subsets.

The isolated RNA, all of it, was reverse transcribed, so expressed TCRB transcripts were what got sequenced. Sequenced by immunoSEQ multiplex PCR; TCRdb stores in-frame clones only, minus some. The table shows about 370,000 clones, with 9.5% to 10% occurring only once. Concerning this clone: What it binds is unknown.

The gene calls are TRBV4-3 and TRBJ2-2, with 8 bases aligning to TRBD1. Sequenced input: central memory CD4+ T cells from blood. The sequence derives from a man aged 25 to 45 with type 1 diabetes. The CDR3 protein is CASSRWQGAPGELFF. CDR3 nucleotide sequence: TGCGCCAGCAGCCGGTGGCAGGGGGCGCCCGGGGAGCTGTTTTTT.